The T cell receptor beta chain under discussion was sequenced for a study of blood T cell repertoires in COVID-19. Study-wide context: The study drew acute and convalescent COVID-19 samples from the United States, Italy and Spain.

The Seattle site enrolled patients during active infection and followed them longitudinally. Original methodology: Reference gene primer amplification gave estimated nucleated cell counts. TCRdb's copy holds only in-frame clones and misses some; the assay was immunoSEQ multiplex PCR. The V and J calls and the clone size are those of that table, but D and trimming were determined from the DNA. The sample carries 150,000 to 200,000 clones, 80% to 90% recorded once. The CDR3 spans 14 residues. The germline V gene encodes CDR1 MDHEN and CDR2 SYDVKM. Trimming shortened V by 3 bases and J by 6 bases, and 11 bases separated the two germline ends.

The rearrangement links TRBV28 to TRBJ1-4; the D is unclear. This clonotype was sampled from a woman in her seventies with COVID-19, enrolled during active disease. Sequenced sample: peripheral blood. The CDR3 here is CASSFLVGDEKLFF. The CDR3, as DNA: TGTGCCAGCAGTTTTTTGGTCGGGGATGAAAAACTGTTTTTT.